The entry that follows covers one T cell receptor (beta chain) sequence. Its antigen is unidentified. This sample was included in a study of human T cells and chemical hapten exposure. Study results and caveats: With DPC sensitization, TCRs exceeding 1 in 1000 frequency showed no change. Patch test score was positively correlated with the counts of PT1 expanded TCRs.

The CDR3 has 15 residues. The germline V and J ends were trimmed by 5 bases and 2 bases, with 16 bases remaining between them. Attachment of unique molecular identifiers to individual cDNA molecules was performed in the library. Each CDR3 protein is one row after TCRdb ran MiXCR on the RACE reads. The sample lists about 190,000 distinct CDR3 sequences; approximately 26% were seen once. This sample's time point: patch test 3, about 24 weeks after DPC sensitization. Treatment described: therapeutic diphenylcyclopropenone sensitization with weekly scalp DPC. The V call is TRBV12-3 or TRBV12-4, the J call TRBJ2-7; tentatively, D is TRBD1 (5 bases). This sequence originates from a middle-aged woman with alopecia areata. Some clones in this sample may be carry-over from other donors' samples. The specimen was whole blood, collected in connection with sensitization to the hapten diphenylcyclopropenone (DPC). CDR3 residues: CASSTHQGIPYEQYF. The CDR3 DNA reads TGTGCCAGCAGTACTCATCAGGGAATCCCCTACGAGCAGTACTTC.